This entry describes one T cell receptor beta chain. Its antigen is as yet unknown. This CDR3 spans 15 amino acids. The V gene's germline CDR1 is SGHRS and CDR2 YFSETQ. The V and J ends lost 4 bases and 4 bases respectively, with 17 bases between them. This sample is drawn from a study of cytotoxic CD8 clonotypes in ibrutinib-treated CLL. Study-level findings and limits: The study sampled sustained-remission and progressing patients at different times.

Repertoires were generated with immunoSEQ multiplex PCR, while TCRdb's copy carries only in-frame clones and drops some. The table has about 140,000 clones, about 72% seen once. The sequencing here drew on PBMCs, taken after 12 months of ibrutinib treatment. The chain uses TRBV5-1 and TRBJ2-5; the D gene is possibly TRBD1 (5 bases). The sequence derives from a human donor with chronic lymphocytic leukemia. Written as DNA, the CDR3 is TGCGCCAGCAGCCCACTAACAGGAACGGCAGAGACCCAGTACTTC. Translated, it gives CASSPLTGTAETQYF.